This entry features one T cell receptor (beta chain) sequence. The data were taken from a study of blood T cell repertoires in COVID-19. Method: immunoSEQ multiplex PCR; TCRdb's copy keeps in-frame clones and lacks some. The sample lists 260,000 or so clones, around 83% occurring once. The CDR3 is 16 residues long. The germline CDR1 and CDR2 sequences are SGHTA and FQGNSA. The J segment lost 4 bases and the V segment lost 5 bases, leaving 5 bases of the junction unmatched. V usage is TRBV7-2 and J usage is TRBJ2-3; 14 bases are a match to TRBD2. This clonotype was obtained from an older man with acute or convalescent COVID-19. The sequencing sample was made of peripheral blood. CDR3 region: CASSRGLAGASDTQYF. The CDR3 coding sequence is TGTGCCAGCAGCAGGGGACTAGCGGGAGCATCAGATACGCAGTATTTT.